This TCR beta chain was documented in a study of cytomegalovirus exposure and HLA in healthy donors. Findings of the study overall: The tendency of first-cohort TCR clusters to co-occur in the 100 to 150 validation repertoires emerged from a later analysis. The study flagged some 180 TCR beta chains as cytomegalovirus-associated. Specificity of a few CMV-associated chains for CMV antigens was verified in vitro.

Some clones are missing from TCRdb's copy, which holds only in-frame ones; the method was immunoSEQ multiplex PCR. The sample lists 150,000 to 200,000 clones; about four fifths were seen once. A note on this clone: No antigen is known for it.

From germline, CDR1 is MNHEY and CDR2 SMNVEV (reference sequence). V lost 2 bases to trimming and J lost 8 bases, with 15 bases between them. This CDR3 has 14 residues. V and J are TRBV27 and TRBJ1-2; D gene ambiguous. Source material: PBMCs. The TCR originated in a young man in good health and CMV-seropositive. Here the CDR3 reads CASSLRVAGGGYTF. The DNA for the CDR3 is TGTGCCAGCAGTTTAAGGGTGGCGGGTGGGGGCTACACCTTC.